Reported below is one TCR beta chain. Its antigen is unknown. The PCR used 60 Vbeta and 13 Jbeta primers. TCRdb's copy holds only in-frame clones and misses some; the assay was immunoSEQ multiplex PCR. The sample holds some 210,000 clones; around 87% are singletons and the top ten take about 1.2%. The record originates from a study of cytomegalovirus exposure and HLA in healthy donors. The study's findings and limits: A later analysis linked a missense variant in DCLRE1C to the trimming of TCR beta V and J genes.

Sequenced material: PBMCs. This TCR was sampled from a man aged 25 to 40 in good health and CMV-seronegative.

CDR3 sequence (DNA): TGTGCCAGCAGTTCCACACTAACTAGCACAGATACGCAGTATTTT. Its translation: CASSSTLTSTDTQYF. The chain uses TRBV28 and TRBJ2-3; D not certain. Per germline, CDR1 MDHEN and CDR2 SYDVKM. This CDR3 is built from 15 residues. With 4 bases removed from V and 0 bases from J, the gap between germline ends came to 11 bases.